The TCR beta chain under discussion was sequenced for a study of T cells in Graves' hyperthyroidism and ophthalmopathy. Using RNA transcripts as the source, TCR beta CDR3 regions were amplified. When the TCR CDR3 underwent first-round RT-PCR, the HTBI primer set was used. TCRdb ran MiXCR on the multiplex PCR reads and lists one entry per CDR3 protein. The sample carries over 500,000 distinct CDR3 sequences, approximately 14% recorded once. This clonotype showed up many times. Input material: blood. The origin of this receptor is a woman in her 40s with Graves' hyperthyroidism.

CDR3: CASSLDVGGNEQFF. The DNA for the CDR3 is TGTGCCAGCAGCTTAGATGTTGGCGGGAATGAGCAGTTCTTC. The rearrangement joins TRBV11-2 to TRBJ2-1; TRBD2 is a possible D gene (5 bases). V lost 0 bases and J 7 bases, leaving 10 bases between the germline ends. The length of the CDR3 is 14 residues. Germline V lookup: CDR1 SGHAT, CDR2 FQNNGV.